This T cell receptor (beta chain) was recorded in a study of cytomegalovirus exposure and HLA in healthy donors. As for the study in general: Within the Caucasian-associated ancestry cluster were roughly 81% of the roughly 430 genotyped donors.

Researchers ran the PCR with 60 Vbeta and 13 Jbeta primers. Assay: immunoSEQ multiplex PCR; the TCRdb copy retains only in-frame clones and omits some. The table lists 150,000 to 200,000 clones, around 78% of them singletons. Healthy bone marrow donors made up the donors. Input material: PBMCs. The TCR was taken from a woman aged 40 to 50 in good health and CMV-seronegative.

In DNA, the CDR3 is TGTGCTAGTGGATACGGGACTAGTAGGGTGGAGCAGTTCTTC. Protein product: CASGYGTSRVEQFF. J is TRBJ2-1 and V is TRBV12-5; 8 bases match TRBD2. The CDR3 consists of 14 residues. Germline V gives CDR1 LGHNT, CDR2 FRNRAP. Unmatched junction bases numbered 11, after V lost 6 bases and J lost 10 bases.